The present entry profiles one T cell receptor beta chain with its context. Only in-frame clones appear in the TCRdb table, and some are missing; sequencing was by immunoSEQ multiplex PCR. Of roughly 110,000 clones listed, approximately 90% are singletons. This sample was included in a study of T cell responses to AZD1222 COVID-19 vaccine. Germline CDR1 reads SQVTM; CDR2 reads ANQGSEA. Unmatched junction bases numbered 6, after V lost 8 bases and J lost 1 base. CDR3 size: 13 residues. This TCR was recovered from an adult who received the AZD1222 COVID-19 vaccine. The source was peripheral blood, collected 28 days after the second AZD1222 dose. This rearrangement joins TRBV29-1 to TRBJ2-5; TRBD2 matches at 8 bases. CDR3 nucleotides: TGCAGCCCATGGACTAGCACCCAAGAGACCCAGTACTTC. Translation: CSPWTSTQETQYF.